This is a list of T cell receptor beta chains from one sample in a study of read filtering for tumor transcriptome and immune sequencing. TCRdb independently ran MiXCR on the reads; one entry per CDR3 protein. The repertoire consists of fewer than 30,000 distinct CDR3 sequences, with roughly an eighth occurring once and the leading ten covering 35% to 50%. The source material was a population of CD138-negative cells sorted from bone marrow. These receptors were taken from a donor over 35 with multiple myeloma. Each CDR3 is given with its conserved first and last residue. A D gene is named only where the DNA matches it firmly. Clone sizes are given selectively: once, few, many, or a class where the clone is expanded.

d_gene | len | j_gene | abundance | v_gene | CDR3aa | CDR3nt
. | 14 | TRBJ1-2 | many | TRBV24-1 | CATSDPGHEYGYTF | TGTGCCACCAGTGATCCCGGACACGAGTATGGCTACACCTTC
TRBD1 | 15 | TRBJ1-5 | many | TRBV28 | CASSPTGELGQPQHF | TGTGCCAGCAGTCCTACAGGGGAATTGGGTCAGCCCCAGCATTTT
. | 15 | TRBJ2-7 | many | TRBV5-1 | CASSFLDSLRYEQYF | TGCGCCAGCAGCTTCTTAGACAGTCTTAGGTACGAGCAGTACTTC
. | 14 | TRBJ1-2 | many | TRBV2 | CATGGDTSNYGYTF | TGTGCCACCGGGGGGGACACTTCTAACTATGGCTACACCTTC
TRBD1 | 15 | TRBJ2-7 | many | TRBV5-1 | CASSLGGTGNYEQYF | TGCGCCAGCAGCTTGGGTGGGACAGGGAACTACGAGCAGTACTTC
. | 18 | TRBJ1-5 | many | TRBV19 | CASSGGGPLMSSNQPQHF | TGTGCCAGTTCTGGAGGGGGGCCCCTAATGAGTAGCAATCAGCCCCAGCATTTT
TRBD2 | 15 | TRBJ2-1 | medium-sized | TRBV20-1 | CSAQVRAGVPNEQFF | TGCAGTGCCCAGGTTAGAGCGGGAGTCCCCAATGAGCAGTTCTTC
. | 14 | TRBJ2-7 | many | TRBV1 | CTSSQDTSSYEQYF | TGCACCAGCAGCCAAGATACGAGCTCCTACGAGCAGTACTTC
TRBD2 | 16 | TRBJ2-1 | many | TRBV15 | CATSSQTSGRTNEQFF | TGTGCCACCAGCAGCCAGACTAGCGGGAGGACCAATGAGCAGTTCTTC
. | 13 | TRBJ1-2 | few | TRBV11-3 | CASSTDRAYGYTF | TGTGCCAGCAGCACCGACCGGGCCTATGGCTACACCTTC
TRBD2 | 18 | TRBJ2-1 | many | TRBV24-1 | CATSDPGLAGAKGDEQFF | TGTGCCACCAGTGATCCCGGACTAGCGGGAGCCAAAGGGGATGAGCAGTTCTTC
TRBD1 | 12 | TRBJ2-5 | many | TRBV30 | CAWNRGQETQYF | TGTGCCTGGAACAGGGGGCAAGAGACCCAGTACTTC
. | 14 | TRBJ1-1 | many | TRBV7-6 | CASTNSGQTFEAFF | TGTGCCAGTACCAATTCGGGACAAACCTTTGAAGCTTTCTTT
TRBD2 | 14 | TRBJ2-3 | many | TRBV20-1 | CSVTQRGMTDTQYF | TGCAGTGTCACGCAGCGGGGAATGACAGATACGCAGTATTTT
TRBD1 | 13 | TRBJ2-3 | few | TRBV6-5 | CASRRTGLATQYF | TGTGCCAGCAGGAGGACAGGGCTCGCTACGCAGTATTTT
. | 13 | TRBJ2-2 | many | TRBV29-1 | CNHEWERVGELFF | TGCAACCACGAGTGGGAGAGGGTCGGGGAGCTGTTTTTT
. | 12 | TRBJ2-5 | many | TRBV10-3 | CAISALDGTQYF | TGTGCCATCAGTGCCCTGGATGGAACCCAGTACTTC
. | 13 | TRBJ2-6 | many | TRBV5-1 | CASSASGANVLTF | TGCGCCAGCAGCGCCTCTGGGGCCAACGTCCTGACTTTC
. | 12 | TRBJ1-1 | many | TRBV5-8 | CASSFGTVEAFF | TGTGCCAGCAGCTTCGGGACGGTTGAAGCTTTCTTT
. | 13 | TRBJ2-7 | many | TRBV28 | CASTLQISYEQYF | TGTGCCAGTACACTGCAAATCTCCTACGAGCAGTACTTC
TRBD2 | 15 | TRBJ2-7 | many | TRBV12-3/TRBV12-4 | CASSSRTRGAYEQYF | TGTGCCAGCAGTTCCCGGACTAGGGGAGCCTACGAGCAGTACTTC
. | 16 | TRBJ2-7 | . | TRBV28 | CASSFTRQGLSYEQYF | TGTGCCAGCAGTTTCACGCGACAGGGACTCTCCTACGAGCAGTACTTC
TRBD1 | 15 | TRBJ2-3 | many | TRBV11-3 | CASSLPRDRETPQYF | TGTGCCAGCAGCTTACCGCGGGACAGGGAAACCCCGCAGTATTTT
. | 11 | TRBJ1-1 | many | TRBV12-5 | CASGLWDEAFF | TGTGCTAGTGGTTTGTGGGATGAAGCTTTCTTT
. | 15 | TRBJ2-5 | many | TRBV7-9 | CASSLSSGPQETQYF | TGTGCCAGCAGCTTATCTTCCGGGCCACAAGAGACCCAGTACTTC
. | 17 | TRBJ2-6 | . | TRBV19 | CASMYQGRSFGANVLTF | TGTGCCAGTATGTATCAGGGGCGCAGCTTTGGGGCCAACGTCCTGACTTTC
TRBD1 | 16 | TRBJ2-6 | many | TRBV19 | CASSRDSFSGANVLTF | TGTGCCAGTAGTCGGGACAGCTTCTCTGGGGCCAACGTCCTGACTTTC
TRBD2 | 15 | TRBJ2-5 | . | TRBV30 | CAWRSDRLAGETKHF | TGTGCCTGGAGATCCGATAGACTAGCGGGAGAGACCAAGCACTTC
. | 13 | TRBJ1-4 | many | TRBV28 | CASSRDNNEKLFF | TGTGCCAGCAGCCGGGACAACAATGAAAAACTGTTTTTT
TRBD1 | 17 | TRBJ2-7 | many | TRBV10-2 | CASSELYRGPSTYEQYF | TGCGCCAGCAGTGAATTGTACAGGGGGCCATCAACCTACGAGCAGTACTTC
. | 14 | TRBJ2-1 | many | TRBV28 | CASGWGSSYNEQFF | TGTGCCAGCGGATGGGGTAGCTCCTACAATGAGCAGTTCTTC
. | 13 | TRBJ1-1 | many | TRBV5-1 | CASSLVVDTEAFF | TGCGCCAGCAGCTTGGTCGTGGACACTGAAGCTTTCTTT
TRBD1 | 15 | TRBJ2-7 | . | TRBV2 | CASSKETGGPYEQYF | TGTGCCAGCTCGAAGGAAACAGGGGGCCCCTACGAGCAGTACTTC
. | 16 | TRBJ2-2 | many | TRBV11-2 | CASLPRVVSNTGELFF | TGTGCCAGCCTTCCAAGGGTGGTCTCCAACACCGGGGAGCTGTTTTTT
. | 15 | TRBJ2-3 | . | TRBV11-1 | CASSFVSGVADTQYF | TGTGCCAGCAGCTTTGTCTCCGGTGTTGCAGATACGCAGTATTTT
. | 13 | TRBJ2-2 | few | TRBV7-9 | CASSPDLAGELFF | TGTGCCAGCAGCCCAGACTTGGCCGGGGAGCTGTTTTTT
TRBD2 | 14 | TRBJ2-5 | many | TRBV11-2 | CASSFAGVQETQYF | TGTGCCAGCAGCTTCGCGGGAGTCCAAGAGACCCAGTACTTC
TRBD1 | 18 | TRBJ2-6 | many | TRBV5-1 | CASSLLGQAPSGANVLTF | TGCGCCAGCAGCCTGCTTGGACAGGCACCCTCTGGGGCCAACGTCCTGACTTTC
TRBD1 | 15 | TRBJ1-2 | . | TRBV6-1 | CASRNPLGQGYGYTF | TGTGCCAGCAGGAACCCACTCGGACAGGGCTATGGCTACACCTTC